The 23 T cell receptor beta chains listed next were all sequenced from one sample in a study of OX40 agonist ivuxolimab in advanced cancers. Libraries were prepared by immunoSEQ multiplex PCR; TCRdb keeps only in-frame clonotypes and omits some of them. The sample lists 60,000 to 80,000 clones; 86% were seen once. Material: CD4+ or CD8+ T cells sorted from blood, obtained in a trial of the OX40 agonist ivuxolimab. These receptors all stem from an adult with an advanced solid tumor such as melanoma, head and neck, liver or kidney cancer.

The chain recombines TRBV7-2 with TRBJ2-2; D ambiguous. The ends were cut back, 4 bases at V and 7 bases at J, with 7 bases in the middle. Germline lookup yields CDR1 SGHTA and CDR2 FQGNSA. The CDR3 has 12 amino acids. Here the CDR3 DNA reads TGTGCCAGCAGCTCCAGAGTCGGGGAGCTGTTTTTT. Amino acid sequence: CASSSRVGELFF. The full variable domain, in which reference TRBV7-2 and TRBJ2-2 provide the parts outside the CDR3, is GAGVSQSPSNKVTEKGKDVELRCDPISGHTALYWYRQSLGQGLEFLIYFQGNSAPDKSGLPSDRFSAERTGGSVSTLTIQRTQQEDSAVYLCASSSRVGELFFGEGSRLTVL.

This rearrangement joins TRBV5-6 to TRBJ1-4; TRBD1 is a possible D gene (6 bases). The germline gives CDR1 SGHDT, CDR2 YYEEEE. Trimming took off 1 base at V and 4 bases at J, with 11 bases between the two ends. This CDR3 region has 15 residues. The CDR3 loop reads CASSLTGGFNEKLFF. DNA for the CDR3: TGTGCCAGCAGCTTGACGGGGGGCTTTAATGAAAAACTGTTTTTT.

This clone was observed once. The CDR3 loop reads CASTKFQHGELQNNEQFF. In DNA form, the CDR3 reads TGTGCCAGCACCAAGTTCCAACACGGGGAGCTACAAAACAATGAGCAGTTCTTC. The rearrangement joins TRBV4-2 to TRBJ2-1; possibly TRBD2 for D (5 bases). The V end was cut by 7 bases, the J end by 5 bases, with 27 bases between. The CDR3 has 18 amino acids. The germline V gene encodes CDR1 LGHNA and CDR2 YNFKEQ.

The chain combines TRBV27 with TRBJ2-1; 12 nucleotides line up with TRBD2. This CDR3 region has 17 residues. Trimming at V came to 0 bases and at J to 3 bases, leaving 3 bases not matched to a gene. The germline CDR1 and CDR2 sequences are MNHEY and SMNVEV (reference sequence). CDR3 bases: TGTGCCAGCAGTTTATCTACTAGCGGGGGGTACTACAATGAGCAGTTCTTC. It specifies CASSLSTSGGYYNEQFF.

This sequence joins TRBV2 and TRBJ1-2; possible D gene TRBD1, 6 bases. This CDR3 has 12 residues. Germline lookup yields CDR1 SNHLY and CDR2 FYNNEI. Trimming left V 4 bases short and J 5 bases short, with 8 bases between. The chain's CDR3 is CASSVGQYGYTF. The CDR3 region has the DNA TGTGCCAGCAGTGTTGGACAGTATGGCTACACCTTC. The whole variable domain, remainder taken from reference TRBV2 and TRBJ1-2, is EPEVTQTPSHQVTQMGQEVILRCVPISNHLYFYWYRQILGQKVEFLVSFYNNEISEKSEIFDDQFSVERPDGSNFTLKIRSTKLEDSAMYFCASSVGQYGYTFGSGTRLTVV.

This chain uses TRBV30 with TRBJ1-4; D is unclear. V was shortened by 0 bases and J by 8 bases, with 10 bases between the two germline ends. CDR1 and CDR2 from the germline V gene are GTSNPN and SVGIG (reference sequence). This CDR3 region has 13 residues. The CDR3 is CAWSVRVVEKLFF. In DNA, the CDR3 is TGTGCCTGGAGTGTACGTGTGGTAGAAAAACTGTTTTTT.

The chain combines TRBV6-1 with TRBJ2-7; TRBD1 or TRBD2 may be the D gene (5 bases each). V was clipped by 11 bases and J by 4 bases, with 21 bases between them. From germline, CDR1 is MNHNS and CDR2 SASEGT. The CDR3 is made up of 14 amino acids. In nucleotides, the CDR3 is TGTGCCGGAGCGTCCGGGACGAACCGGTACGAGCAGTACTTC. It encodes CAGASGTNRYEQYF.

The chain has TRBV13 and TRBJ2-7, with unresolved D. The CDR3 consists of 14 residues. Germline V gives CDR1 PRHDT, CDR2 FYEKMQ (reference sequence). Trimming took off 2 bases at V and 3 bases at J, with 11 bases between the two ends. CDR3 sequence reads: CASSLFANLYEQYF. The CDR3 DNA reads as TGTGCCAGCAGCTTATTTGCCAACCTCTACGAGCAGTACTTC.

Worth noting for this clone: The junction differs from germline at one of its ends, possibly a read error. The chain links TRBV7-7 to TRBJ2-5; a possible D gene is TRBD2 (5 bases). CDR1 and CDR2 (germline): SSHAT, FNYEAQ (reference sequence). The CDR3 sequence is 14 residues long. CDR3 protein: CASSLGLAQETQYF. CDR3 DNA sequence: TGTGCTAGCAGCTTAGGGCTAGCTCAAGAGACCCAGTACTTC.

This clone was detected only once. The J gene is TRBJ1-2, the V gene TRBV29-1; 9 bases match TRBD1. CDR3 length equals 13 residues. Germline loops: CDR1 SQVTM, CDR2 ANQGSEA. Germline trimming cut 2 bases from V and 4 bases from J; bases unmatched to any gene: 2. The CDR3 loop is CSVETGGFYGYTF. The CDR3, as DNA: TGCAGCGTTGAAACAGGGGGCTTCTATGGCTACACCTTC.

The chain has TRBV7-9 and TRBJ2-3; D might be TRBD1 (6 bases). The ends were cut back, 3 bases at V and 6 bases at J, with 13 bases in the middle. The CDR3 has 14 amino acids. Germline V lookup: CDR1 SEHNR, CDR2 FQNEAQ (reference sequence). The CDR3 DNA follows: TGTGCCAGCAGCTTGGGCAGGGGATCGGATACGCAGTATTTT. Its protein product is CASSLGRGSDTQYF. The full variable domain, rest sourced from reference TRBV7-9 and TRBJ2-3, is DTGVSQNPRHKITKRGQNVTFRCDPISEHNRLYWYRQTLGQGPEFLTYFQNEAQLEKSRLLSDRFSAERPKGSFSTLEIQRTEQGDSAMYLCASSLGRGSDTQYFGPGTRLTVL.

This chain links TRBV6-1 with TRBJ1-1; D is unresolved. CDR3 length: 11 amino acids. V was cut by 7 bases and J by 1 base, with 4 bases left in between. Germline lookup yields CDR1 MNHNS and CDR2 SASEGT. CDR3 DNA: TGTGCCAGCAAGCAGAACACTGAAGCTTTCTTT. Translated: CASKQNTEAFF.

CDR3 coding DNA: TGCGCCAGCAGCCTTGTGGACAGGGACTCTGGAAACACCATATATTTT. Translation: CASSLVDRDSGNTIYF. The chain has TRBV4-1 and TRBJ1-3, with 8 bases that match TRBD1. CDR1 MGHRA and CDR2 YSYEKL come from the germline V gene. This CDR3 has 16 residues. V shed 4 bases and J 0 bases; nucleotides not matched to a gene: 5.

The chain combines TRBV7-2 with TRBJ2-3; 7 nucleotides agree with TRBD1. The CDR3 has 16 amino acids. The germline gives CDR1 SGHTA, CDR2 FQGNSA. J lost 1 base, V lost 5 bases, and 9 bases had no gene match. CDR3 DNA: TGTGCCAGCAGCCAAGGACCCCAGGGGGGCACAGATACGCAGTATTTT. Its translation: CASSQGPQGGTDTQYF. The whole variable domain, remainder taken from reference TRBV7-2 and TRBJ2-3, is GAGVSQSPSNKVTEKGKDVELRCDPISGHTALYWYRQSLGQGLEFLIYFQGNSAPDKSGLPSDRFSAERTGGSVSTLTIQRTQQEDSAVYLCASSQGPQGGTDTQYFGPGTRLTVL.

V is TRBV5-5 and J is TRBJ1-6; possible D gene TRBD1, 5 bases. CDR1 and CDR2 from the germline V gene are SGHKS and YYEKEE (reference sequence). The CDR3 is made up of 15 amino acids. Trimming took 4 bases from V and 8 from J, leaving 16 bases between them. CDR3 region: CASSPRLWGDSPLHF. CDR3 DNA sequence: TGTGCCAGCAGCCCCAGATTGTGGGGGGATTCACCCCTCCACTTT.

On this clone: The same CDR3 can be traced to other DNA sequences in this sample. The chain links TRBV6-6 to TRBJ2-5; D is ambiguous. The V end lost 3 bases, the J end lost 4 bases, and 6 bases lay between the germline ends. The CDR3 totals 12 residues. Germline loops: CDR1 MNHNY, CDR2 SVGAGI (reference sequence). CDR3 bases: TGTGCCAGCAGTTATTCACGAGAGACCCAGTACTTC. It specifies CASSYSRETQYF.

V gene TRBV10-3 combines with J gene TRBJ2-5; weak D call: TRBD2 (5 bases). V lost 4 bases, J lost 3 bases, and 9 bases lay in between. The CDR3 contains 13 residues. The germline gives CDR1 ENHRY, CDR2 SYGVKD. Written as DNA, the CDR3 is TGTGCCATCAGTGTACTAGGCGAAGAGACCCAGTACTTC. Protein sequence: CAISVLGEETQYF.

The chain employs TRBV7-9 and TRBJ1-4; D call uncertain. V dropped 4 bases and J dropped 1 base, with 10 bases sitting between them. The CDR3 is made up of 15 amino acids. Germline V gene lookup returns CDR1 SEHNR and CDR2 FQNEAQ (reference sequence). CDR3 protein: CASSSVEQTNEKLFF. Written as DNA, the CDR3 is TGTGCCAGCAGCTCCGTTGAGCAAACTAATGAAAAACTGTTTTTT.

The chain carries TRBV7-8 and TRBJ1-5; D gene ambiguous. V was cut by 1 base and J by 2 bases, with 6 bases left in between. The CDR3 consists of 14 residues. CDR1 is SGHVS, CDR2 FQNEAQ, per germline. The CDR3 coding sequence is TGTGCCAGCAGCTTAGAAATGGGCAATCAGCCCCAGCATTTT. Translating it yields CASSLEMGNQPQHF.

The gene calls are TRBV18 and TRBJ2-7, with 13 bases identical to TRBD2. J was trimmed by 2 bases and V by 3 bases; bases with no gene match: 7. Germline V lookup: CDR1 KGHSH, CDR2 LQKENI. CDR3 length: 17 residues. In DNA, the CDR3 is TGTGCCAGCTCACCCGGGACTAGCGGGGCGACTCCCTACGAGCAGTACTTC. Translating it yields CASSPGTSGATPYEQYF.

The chain recombines TRBV6-5 with TRBJ1-2, with D perhaps matching TRBD1 (5 bases). The V end lost 8 bases, the J end lost 6 bases, and 19 bases lay between the germline ends. Germline values: CDR1 MNHEY, CDR2 SVGAGI. The CDR3 covers 14 residues. The CDR3 protein is CASFLNNGGDGYTF. DNA for the CDR3: TGTGCCAGCTTTTTAAACAACGGGGGGGATGGCTACACCTTC.

This sequence joins TRBV11-3 and TRBJ2-7, with D unclear. Germline V CDR1 and CDR2: SGHNT, YENEEA. V was trimmed by 2 bases and J by 4 bases, leaving 6 bases between them. This CDR3 is 12 amino acids long. CDR3 coding DNA: TGTGCCAGCAGCTTATCCGTATACGAGCAGTACTTC. Protein: CASSLSVYEQYF.

The J gene is TRBJ2-3, the V gene TRBV15, with 7 bases lining up with TRBD1. The CDR3 totals 16 residues. J gave up 1 base and V 8 bases, and 12 bases lay outside the gene matches. Germline V gene lookup returns CDR1 LNHNV and CDR2 YYDKDF (reference sequence). CDR3 sequence reads: CATLRAGQVGTDTQYF. DNA for the CDR3: TGTGCCACCCTCAGGGCCGGACAGGTCGGCACAGATACGCAGTATTTT.